What follows are 29 T cell receptor beta chains derived from one specimen sequenced in a study of T-cell memory formation after mild COVID-19. TCRdb re-called the 5' RACE reads through MiXCR, storing one row per CDR3 protein. This sample carries 150,000 or so distinct CDR3 sequences, around 30% of them seen once, and the ten largest clones take approximately 12%. Sequenced sample: PBMCs or a T cell subset sorted from them (not recorded which). Receptor source: an adult woman who had mild COVID-19 (a few samples of this study predate the infection). Cell type and time point are not known.

This clonotype occurred a few times. V usage is TRBV7-9 and J usage is TRBJ1-5, with a tentative D call TRBD1 (6 bases). The germline V gene has CDR1 SEHNR and CDR2 FQNEAQ (reference sequence). CDR3 length equals 15 residues. V gave up 5 bases and J gave up 4 bases, with 15 bases separating them. The CDR3 reads CASSIAGEGNQPQHF. Here the CDR3 DNA reads TGTGCCAGCAGCATTGCAGGGGAGGGGAATCAGCCCCAGCATTTT.

The J gene is TRBJ1-4, the V gene TRBV7-2; 8 bases map to TRBD1. The V gene's germline CDR1 is SGHTA and CDR2 FQGNSA. The CDR3 is made up of 14 amino acids. J gave up 8 bases and V 3 bases, and 5 bases lay outside the gene matches. The CDR3, as DNA: TGTGCCAGCAGCTTTGACAGGGGTAACGAAAAACTGTTTTTT. Amino acids: CASSFDRGNEKLFF.

This chain uses TRBV11-3 with TRBJ2-1; 12 nucleotides agree with TRBD2. In germline, CDR1 is SGHNT, CDR2 YENEEA. The ends lost 5 bases at V and 4 bases at J; junction bases unmatched: 3. The CDR3 sequence is 15 residues long. The CDR3 nucleotides read TGTGCCAGCAGCCGGACTAGCGGGGAATACAATGAGCAGTTCTTC. Its protein product is CASSRTSGEYNEQFF.

This chain uses TRBV4-1 with TRBJ2-7; D might be TRBD2 (6 bases). In germline, CDR1 is MGHRA, CDR2 YSYEKL. Trimming pared 4 bases from V and 0 bases from J, leaving 16 bases between. The CDR3 is 16 amino acids. CDR3 sequence reads: CASSRETRRSSYEQYF. The CDR3 DNA is TGCGCCAGCAGCCGAGAGACTAGACGGAGCTCCTACGAGCAGTACTTC.

The chain joins TRBV2 to TRBJ2-3, with D possibly matching TRBD2 (5 bases). The CDR3 sequence is 17 residues long. Trimming stripped 7 bases from V and 0 bases from J, with 20 bases between. Germline CDR1 is SNHLY and CDR2 is FYNNEI. The CDR3 sequence is CASIRSRSGISTDTQYF. CDR3 in DNA: TGTGCCAGCATAAGGTCGCGGAGCGGAATAAGCACAGATACGCAGTATTTT.

In DNA form, the CDR3 reads TGTGCCAGCAGCTCCAACACGGGACTATCTACGAGTGAGCAGTTCTTC. It yields the protein CASSSNTGLSTSEQFF. The chain joins TRBV7-2 to TRBJ2-1; 7 positions agree with TRBD2. In germline, CDR1 is SGHTA, CDR2 FQGNSA. This CDR3 comprises 16 residues. Unmatched junction bases numbered 15, after V lost 4 bases and J lost 9 bases. The variable domain in full, with the rest retrieved from reference TRBV7-2 and TRBJ2-1, is GAGVSQSPSNKVTEKGKDVELRCDPISGHTALYWYRQSLGQGLEFLIYFQGNSAPDKSGLPSDRFSAERTGGSVSTLTIQRTQQEDSAVYLCASSSNTGLSTSEQFFGPGTRLTVL.

The chain recombines TRBV6-1 with TRBJ2-5; 10 bases are a match to TRBD2. CDR3 length: 16 amino acids. Trimming took 4 bases from V and 1 from J; bases not matched to a gene: 6. CDR1 and CDR2 (germline): MNHNS, SASEGT. This chain's CDR3 is CASSGRLAGRQETQYF. The CDR3 DNA is TGTGCCAGCAGTGGGCGACTAGCGGGCCGCCAAGAGACCCAGTACTTC.

This clonotype was detected a few times. V gene TRBV20-1 combines with J gene TRBJ1-1, with 8 bases fitting TRBD1. V shed 3 bases, J shed 6 bases, and the junction held 9 bases outside the gene matches. Germline CDR1 DFQATT, CDR2 SNEGSKA (reference sequence). This CDR3 has 14 amino acids. The CDR3 DNA sequence: TGCAGTGCTAGTAGGTCAGGGGGCTCGGCTGAAGCTTTCTTT. Translation: CSASRSGGSAEAFF.

This clonotype was seen a handful of times. CDR3 coding DNA: TGCAGCGCACCGGGACTAGTGGGAGAGACCCAGTACTTC. This sequence encodes CSAPGLVGETQYF. The chain is built from TRBV29-1 and TRBJ2-5, with 8 bases lining up with TRBD2. Trimming took 7 bases from V and 4 from J; bases not matched to a gene: 8. CDR3 length equals 13 residues. In germline, CDR1 is SQVTM, CDR2 ANQGSEA.

This clonotype has a handful of counts. The chain carries TRBV5-1 and TRBJ2-7; a possible D gene is TRBD1 (6 bases). There are 14 residues in the CDR3. The germline V gene has CDR1 SGHRS and CDR2 YFSETQ. The germline V and J ends were trimmed by 4 bases and 2 bases, with 13 bases remaining between them. The CDR3 loop reads CASSIRQDAYEQYF. CDR3 coding DNA: TGCGCCAGCAGCATCAGACAGGATGCCTACGAGCAGTACTTC. Combining the CDR3 with reference TRBV5-1 and TRBJ2-7 gives the whole variable domain KAGVTQTPRYLIKTRGQQVTLSCSPISGHRSVSWYQQTPGQGLQFLFEYFSETQRNKGNFPGRFSGRQFSNSRSEMNVSTLELGDSALYLCASSIRQDAYEQYFGPGTRLTVT.

The chain combines TRBV12-3 or TRBV12-4 with TRBJ1-1; 8 bases match TRBD1. The CDR3 loop spans 16 amino acids. The V segment lost 5 bases and the J segment 6 bases; nucleotides outside the gene matches: 14. The CDR3 nucleotides are TGTGCCAGCAGTCGCACAGGGGGTGCTCGCCGCGCTGAAGCTTTCTTT. As protein: CASSRTGGARRAEAFF.

The V call is TRBV5-1, the J call TRBJ2-1, with 8 bases that match TRBD2. V lost 4 bases to trimming and J lost 0 bases; unmatched junction nucleotides: 6. Germline V lookup: CDR1 SGHRS, CDR2 YFSETQ. The CDR3 totals 16 residues. CDR3 bases: TGCGCCAGCAGCCCAGTAGCGGGAAGCTCCTACAATGAGCAGTTCTTC. Translated: CASSPVAGSSYNEQFF. The whole variable domain, remainder taken from reference TRBV5-1 and TRBJ2-1, is KAGVTQTPRYLIKTRGQQVTLSCSPISGHRSVSWYQQTPGQGLQFLFEYFSETQRNKGNFPGRFSGRQFSNSRSEMNVSTLELGDSALYLCASSPVAGSSYNEQFFGPGTRLTVL.

The V call is TRBV3-1, the J call TRBJ2-7; tentative D call: TRBD1 (6 bases). Germline CDR1 LGHDT, CDR2 YNNKEL (reference sequence). The CDR3 spans 15 residues. V lost 5 bases and J lost 0, with 14 bases in between. The CDR3 DNA reads as TGTGCCAGCAGCGGTCGAGGACAGAGCTCCTACGAGCAGTACTTC. This gives the protein CASSGRGQSSYEQYF.

Only a few counts were recorded for this clonotype. This chain uses TRBV3-1 with TRBJ2-2, with TRBD2 matching 10 bases. The V segment lost 10 bases and the J segment 2 bases; nucleotides outside the gene matches: 7. Looked up from germline, CDR1 is LGHDT and CDR2 is YNNKEL (reference sequence). This CDR3 comprises 15 residues. The CDR3 loop is CATSRTSGNTGELFF. The CDR3 region has the DNA TGTGCCACCTCCCGGACTAGCGGAAACACCGGGGAGCTGTTTTTT.

This clonotype was seen at least ten times. The V call is TRBV20-1, the J call TRBJ2-7; TRBD2 matches 9 bases. The CDR3 length is 15 residues. V trimming: 6 bases; J trimming: 3 bases; junction bases outside the gene matches: 12. Germline CDR1 DFQATT, CDR2 SNEGSKA (reference sequence). CDR3 protein: CSARGSGGFFYEQYF. The CDR3 DNA is TGCAGTGCGAGGGGGAGCGGGGGGTTTTTCTACGAGCAGTACTTC.

The chain uses TRBV7-2 and TRBJ2-7; 8 nucleotides agree with TRBD2. Germline loops: CDR1 SGHTA, CDR2 FQGNSA. The CDR3 spans 15 residues. The J segment lost 7 bases and the V segment lost 2 bases, leaving 10 bases of the junction unmatched. CDR3 sequence: CASSLTSGSMREQYF. CDR3 bases: TGTGCCAGCAGCTTAACCAGCGGGAGTATGAGAGAGCAGTACTTC.

The chain uses TRBV24-1 and TRBJ1-2, with 8 bases fitting TRBD1. J was trimmed by 8 bases and V by 3 bases; bases with no gene match: 7. Per the germline V gene, CDR1 is KGHDR and CDR2 is SFDVKD. This CDR3 is 14 amino acids long. The CDR3 sequence: CATSDPGTGGGYTF. The CDR3 nucleotides read TGTGCCACCAGTGATCCTGGGACAGGCGGCGGCTACACCTTC.

This chain joins TRBV12-3 or TRBV12-4 and TRBJ1-2, with D hard to call. Trimming removed 5 bases from V and 5 bases from J, with 15 bases in between. This CDR3 region has 14 residues. The DNA of the CDR3 is TGTGCCAGCAGTAATGCGGGTATAGGTTATGGCTACACCTTC. Protein: CASSNAGIGYGYTF.

V and J are TRBV5-4 and TRBJ2-7, with 11 bases identical to TRBD1. The CDR3 is 14 amino acids. Germline CDR1 reads SGHNT; CDR2 reads YYREEE (reference sequence). Trimming removed 5 bases from V and 6 bases from J; junction bases left unmatched: 7. The CDR3 DNA reads TGTGCCAGCAGTCCAGGACAGGGGGCTGCCGAGCAGTACTTC. Amino acids: CASSPGQGAAEQYF.

The J gene is TRBJ1-2, the V gene TRBV6-2 or TRBV6-3; D gene uncertain. The CDR3 sequence is 15 residues long. Germline values: CDR1 MNHEY, CDR2 SVGEGT. The V and J ends lost 5 bases and 0 bases respectively, with 13 bases between them. The CDR3 DNA reads as TGTGCCAGCAGTACTACAGAGGGAGCTAACTATGGCTACACCTTC. Translated: CASSTTEGANYGYTF.

This chain joins TRBV24-1 and TRBJ2-1; 9 bases agree with TRBD2. The germline V gene encodes CDR1 KGHDR and CDR2 SFDVKD. This CDR3 contains 14 residues. After removal of 5 bases from V and 8 bases from J, the junction contained 6 bases not matched to a gene. The CDR3 sequence: CATSGIAGVHEQFF. CDR3 in DNA: TGTGCCACCAGTGGGATAGCGGGAGTTCATGAGCAGTTCTTC.

This clonotype was recorded a few times. CDR3 DNA sequence: TGTGCCAGCAGCACCGGATCTCTTACGGGCGAGCAGTTCTTC. Translation: CASSTGSLTGEQFF. This rearrangement joins TRBV21-1 to TRBJ2-1. TRBV21-1 is deemed a pseudogene. This CDR3 is 14 amino acids long.

This chain links TRBV6-2 or TRBV6-3 with TRBJ2-5; D might be TRBD2 (5 bases). Trimming stripped 7 bases from V and 3 bases from J, with 21 bases between. This CDR3 spans 16 amino acids. Germline values: CDR1 MNHEY, CDR2 SVGEGT. This CDR3 reads CASIPVFGVKEETQYF. In DNA, the CDR3 is TGTGCCAGCATCCCCGTTTTCGGGGTAAAGGAAGAGACCCAGTACTTC.

The sample holds a few counts of this clonotype. The rearrangement uses TRBV12-3 or TRBV12-4 and TRBJ2-7; the D gene is possibly TRBD1 (5 bases). Trimming removed 5 bases at V and 0 bases at J, with 11 bases between. The CDR3 totals 14 residues. DNA for the CDR3: TGTGCCAGCAGTATACAGGTTACCTCCTACGAGCAGTACTTC. Translating it yields CASSIQVTSYEQYF.

J is TRBJ2-5 and V is TRBV18; D could derive from TRBD1 or TRBD2 (5 bases each). With 4 bases removed from V and 7 bases from J, the gap between germline ends came to 13 bases. The CDR3 consists of 13 residues. Germline V gives CDR1 KGHSH, CDR2 LQKENI. The CDR3 loop is CASSLGTDGTQYF. The CDR3 region has the DNA TGTGCCAGCTCACTGGGGACGGACGGGACCCAGTACTTC.

The table lists this clonotype with a few counts. This chain joins TRBV5-1 and TRBJ2-1; maybe TRBD2 (5 bases). Germline loops: CDR1 SGHRS, CDR2 YFSETQ. The CDR3 consists of 13 residues. Deletions cut 3 bases from V and 14 bases from J, with 18 bases between. The CDR3, as DNA: TGCGCCAGCAGCTCCATCGCCGGGGATCCGGAGTTCTTC. It yields the protein CASSSIAGDPEFF.

The rearrangement links TRBV7-9 to TRBJ2-1; TRBD2 matches 14 bases. Germline V gives CDR1 SEHNR, CDR2 FQNEAQ (reference sequence). There are 16 residues in the CDR3. The junction had 6 bases not matched to a gene; V was cut back by 5 bases and J by 6 bases. CDR3 nucleotide sequence: TGTGCCAGCAGCCCGACCGGGACTAGCGGGAGCAATGAGCAGTTCTTC. It specifies CASSPTGTSGSNEQFF.

The chain has TRBV12-3 or TRBV12-4 and TRBJ1-2; a weak D match, TRBD1 (5 bases). Trimming shortened V by 7 bases and J by 5 bases, and 14 bases separated the two germline ends. The CDR3 has 13 residues. The CDR3, as DNA: TGTGCCAGCACCTGGGACTCCTGGTATGGCTACACCTTC. This encodes CASTWDSWYGYTF.

This sequence joins TRBV7-3 and TRBJ2-2, with TRBD2 matching over 7 bases. The junction had 11 bases not matched to a gene; V was cut back by 2 bases and J by 2 bases. CDR3 size: 18 residues. CDR1 is SGHTA, CDR2 FQGTGA, per germline. CDR3: CASSLGEGRTLNTGELFF. CDR3 sequence (DNA): TGTGCCAGCAGCTTAGGGGAGGGGCGAACCCTAAACACCGGGGAGCTGTTTTTT.